Sequencing of this T cell receptor beta chain was carried out in a study of blood T cells in healthy people across ages. Study conclusions and caveats: Diversity estimated from one million T cells was considered an underestimate.

The CDR3 runs to 14 residues. Alongside a J-beta primer mix, a sample-barcoded 5' primer served in a second PCR lasting about 7 to 11 cycles. TCRdb recomputed calls from the 5' RACE reads with MiXCR, one row per CDR3 protein. This sample has approximately 770,000 distinct CDR3 sequences, with more than 45% found just once. This clonotype was counted many times. Its antigen is undetermined. Sequence at one end of the junction differs from germline and may be a read error. Every donor gave 9 to 10 milliliters of peripheral blood. Extraction of total RNA produced a minimum of 5 micrograms from each sample.

The sequenced material came from blood. The V and J genes are TRBV12-3 or TRBV12-4 and TRBJ2-3; TRBD1 is a possible D gene (7 bases). The TCR comes from a young man in good health. In nucleotides, the CDR3 is TGTGCCAGCAGTTTCAGGGGGGCAGGAGATATGCAGTATTTT. This sequence encodes CASSFRGAGDMQYF.